This entry concerns a single T cell receptor beta chain. Clones were sequenced by immunoSEQ multiplex PCR, and TCRdb holds only the in-frame ones, with some missing. The sample consists of about 120,000 clones, 60% to 85% of them appearing once. The data belong to a study of PD-1 blockade in mismatch repair-deficient tumors. Study-level background: Patients had around twelve mismatch repair-deficient cancer types, all previously treated and progressing.

The TCR originated in an adult with mismatch repair-deficient cancer. Material: peripheral blood, obtained 60 to 65 weeks after starting pembrolizumab.

The CDR3 reads CASSVDRGEKLFF. CDR3 coding DNA: TGTGCCAGCAGTGTCGACAGAGGGGAAAAACTGTTTTTT. The genes are TRBV6-1 and TRBJ1-4; possibly TRBD1 for D (5 bases). The CDR3 extends over 13 amino acids. From germline, CDR1 is MNHNS and CDR2 SASEGT. Between the trimmed V and J ends, which lost 4 bases and 8 bases, there was a span of 11 bases.